Included here is one T cell receptor (beta chain) sequence, with context. As yet, its antigen is unknown. This sample stems from a study of cytomegalovirus exposure and HLA in healthy donors. At sampling all donors were nominally healthy, likely with unrecorded immune exposures. Study outcomes and limitations: CMV serostatus was the sole immune exposure data available. Later analysis suggested links between common viral pathogens and several top significant clusters. Later on, a genetic analysis was performed. It linked a missense variant in DCLRE1C with V- and J-gene trimming of TCR beta.

The primer mix had 60 Vbeta and 13 Jbeta primers. Data came from immunoSEQ multiplex PCR; TCRdb stores just in-frame clones and leaves some out. The table records 150,000 to 200,000 clones, more than 85% of them present only once. Looked up from germline, CDR1 is MGHRA and CDR2 is YSYEKL. The CDR3 has 16 amino acids. V was shortened by 1 base and J by 4 bases, with 17 bases between the two germline ends. This sequence originates from a girl under three years old in good health and CMV-seronegative. Sequencing was performed on PBMCs. V and J are TRBV4-1 and TRBJ2-7; D is ambiguous. The CDR3 is CASSQVSGVRKYEQYF. The CDR3, as DNA: TGCGCCAGCAGCCAAGTGTCAGGCGTAAGGAAGTACGAGCAGTACTTC.